Following are 29 T cell receptor beta chains from one sample sequenced in a study of blood T cell repertoires in COVID-19. Sequenced by immunoSEQ multiplex PCR; TCRdb stores in-frame clones only, minus some. The sample consists of 56,000 or so clones, roughly nine tenths of them appearing once. The specimen was peripheral blood. These receptors originate from a woman aged 60-75 years with COVID-19, enrolled during active disease.

The rearrangement joins TRBV7-2 to TRBJ2-1; tentative D call: TRBD2 (6 bases). Trimming took off 5 bases at V and 7 bases at J, with 18 bases between the two ends. The CDR3 spans 15 residues. CDR1 is SGHTA, CDR2 FQGNSA, per germline. As DNA, the CDR3 is TGTGCCAGCAGCCGGGGACTGCAGGCCTCGAATGAGCAGTTCTTC. Residues: CASSRGLQASNEQFF. Combining the CDR3 with reference TRBV7-2 and TRBJ2-1 gives the whole variable domain GAGVSQSPSNKVTEKGKDVELRCDPISGHTALYWYRQSLGQGLEFLIYFQGNSAPDKSGLPSDRFSAERTGGSVSTLTIQRTQQEDSAVYLCASSRGLQASNEQFFGPGTRLTVL.

In this sample, this clone turned up once. The J gene is TRBJ2-1, the V gene TRBV7-2; D is possibly TRBD2 (6 bases). The CDR3 spans 15 residues. The germline V gene encodes CDR1 SGHTA and CDR2 FQGNSA. V was pared by 2 bases and J by 3 bases, with 11 bases between. Here the CDR3 reads CASSLNPGLYNEQFF. The CDR3 DNA reads as TGTGCCAGCAGCTTAAATCCGGGACTCTACAATGAGCAGTTCTTC.

The chain is built from TRBV19 and TRBJ2-7; 9 bases align to TRBD2. J lost 3 bases, V lost 3 bases, and 6 bases had no gene match. Per the germline V gene, CDR1 is LNHDA and CDR2 is SQIVND (reference sequence). This CDR3 has 15 amino acids. The CDR3: CASSIGASGVYEQYF. The CDR3, as DNA: TGTGCCAGTAGTATTGGGGCTAGCGGGGTCTACGAGCAGTACTTC.

This clone was observed a handful of times. The chain recombines TRBV27 with TRBJ1-4, with D perhaps matching TRBD1 (6 bases). This CDR3 contains 14 residues. Germline loops: CDR1 MNHEY, CDR2 SMNVEV (reference sequence). V was cut by 11 bases and J by 8 bases, with 21 bases left in between. CDR3 amino acids: CASRGQTYGEKLFF. The CDR3 DNA sequence: TGTGCCTCCCGAGGACAGACTTATGGGGAAAAACTGTTTTTT.

The chain recombines TRBV6-2 or TRBV6-3 with TRBJ2-7; 8 positions agree with TRBD1. CDR1 and CDR2 from the germline V gene are MNHEY and SVGEGT. The CDR3 totals 15 residues. Trimming removed 2 bases from V and 3 bases from J; junction bases left unmatched: 6. As DNA, the CDR3 is TGTGCCAGCAGTTACGAGGCAGGGGGCCTCTACGAGCAGTACTTC. Its protein product is CASSYEAGGLYEQYF.

This chain links TRBV28 with TRBJ1-3, with D unclear. Trimming stripped 5 bases from V and 2 bases from J, with 13 bases between. Per the germline V gene, CDR1 is MDHEN and CDR2 is SYDVKM. This CDR3 region has 15 residues. The CDR3 sequence is CASSPHQSTGNTIYF. CDR3 DNA: TGTGCCAGCAGTCCCCATCAATCTACTGGAAACACCATATATTTT.

The rearrangement links TRBV27 to TRBJ2-1; weak D call: TRBD2 (6 bases). This CDR3 has 15 residues. CDR1 and CDR2 from the germline V gene are MNHEY and SMNVEV (reference sequence). The ends were cut back, 5 bases at V and 3 bases at J, with 14 bases in the middle. The chain's CDR3 is CASSPLSGDYNEQFF. The DNA for the CDR3 is TGTGCCAGCAGTCCATTATCGGGAGACTACAATGAGCAGTTCTTC.

The chain recombines TRBV10-1 with TRBJ2-5; D might be TRBD2 (5 bases). Germline-derived CDR1 and CDR2 are WNHNN and SYGVQD (reference sequence). The CDR3 contains 12 residues. Trimming shortened V by 4 bases and J by 10 bases, and 13 bases separated the two germline ends. The CDR3 DNA follows: TGCGCCAGCAGTGCAACAGTGGGAGACCAGTACTTC. Translated: CASSATVGDQYF.

V usage is TRBV7-2 and J usage is TRBJ2-1, with no clear D. Germline V gives CDR1 SGHTA, CDR2 FQGNSA. V was clipped by 5 bases and J by 1 base, with 9 bases between them. CDR3 length equals 14 residues. Here the CDR3 reads CASSLGQSYNEQFF. Written as DNA, the CDR3 is TGTGCCAGCAGCCTGGGCCAGTCCTACAATGAGCAGTTCTTC.

This chain uses TRBV4-3 with TRBJ1-6; D ambiguous. This CDR3 is 15 amino acids long. CDR1 and CDR2 (germline): LGHNA, YSLEER. Trimming stripped 0 bases from V and 10 bases from J, with 13 bases between. CDR3 amino acids: CASSQESGQSSPLHF. Written as DNA, the CDR3 is TGCGCCAGCAGCCAAGAATCAGGCCAAAGCTCACCCCTCCACTTT.

The chain carries TRBV7-9 and TRBJ2-3; 9 bases match TRBD2. J lost 5 bases, V lost 5 bases, and 11 bases had no gene match. CDR1 is SEHNR, CDR2 FQNEAQ, per germline (reference sequence). The CDR3 has 16 amino acids. This CDR3 reads CASSPAPSGAVDTQYF. DNA of the CDR3: TGTGCCAGCAGCCCCGCCCCTAGCGGGGCAGTAGATACGCAGTATTTT. The whole variable domain, remainder taken from reference TRBV7-9 and TRBJ2-3, is DTGVSQNPRHKITKRGQNVTFRCDPISEHNRLYWYRQTLGQGPEFLTYFQNEAQLEKSRLLSDRFSAERPKGSFSTLEIQRTEQGDSAMYLCASSPAPSGAVDTQYFGPGTRLTVL.

The chain carries TRBV19 and TRBJ2-7; D is ambiguous. V shed 0 bases and J shed 3 bases, with 12 bases lying between them. CDR3 length equals 15 residues. Germline loops: CDR1 LNHDA, CDR2 SQIVND (reference sequence). CDR3 nucleotide sequence: TGTGCCAGTAGTATAGAGGCATCTCCTCTCTACGAGCAGTACTTC. Translating it yields CASSIEASPLYEQYF.

The chain couples TRBV7-6 to TRBJ2-3, with 10 bases aligning to TRBD2. Germline loops: CDR1 SGHVS, CDR2 FNYEAQ. The V segment lost 1 base and the J segment 0 bases; nucleotides outside the gene matches: 4. The CDR3 is made up of 17 amino acids. The CDR3 loop reads CASSLGLAGVSTDTQYF. In nucleotides, the CDR3 is TGTGCCAGCAGCTTAGGGCTAGCGGGGGTTAGCACAGATACGCAGTATTTT.

Concerning this clone itself: Other nucleotide sequences in the sample specify the same CDR3. The chain combines TRBV11-2 with TRBJ2-5; D is ambiguous. The germline V and J ends were trimmed by 1 base and 5 bases, with 5 bases remaining between them. Germline CDR1 and CDR2: SGHAT and FQNNGV. There are 12 residues in the CDR3. The CDR3 sequence is CASSLVRETQYF. The CDR3 DNA reads as TGTGCCAGCAGCTTAGTCCGGGAGACCCAGTACTTC.

The V gene is TRBV11-3, the J gene TRBJ2-1; 7 bases are shared with TRBD1. The germline CDR1 and CDR2 sequences are SGHNT and YENEEA. This CDR3 comprises 13 residues. J gave up 5 bases and V 5 bases, and 3 bases lay outside the gene matches. In nucleotides, the CDR3 is TGTGCCAGCAGCAACAGGGGAGACAATGAGCAGTTCTTC. It yields the protein CASSNRGDNEQFF. Full variable domain (outside the CDR3, taken from reference TRBV11-3 and TRBJ2-1): EAGVVQSPRYKIIEKKQPVAFWCNPISGHNTLYWYLQNLGQGPELLIRYENEEAVDDSQLPKDRFSAERLKGVDSTLKIQPAELGDSAVYLCASSNRGDNEQFFGPGTRLTVL.

V and J are TRBV5-1 and TRBJ2-3; the D gene is possibly TRBD2 (5 bases). The CDR3 is 10 amino acids. Germline V gene sequence: CDR1 SGHRS, CDR2 YFSETQ. Between the trimmed V and J ends, which lost 6 bases and 6 bases, there was a span of 5 bases. This CDR3 is CASTGDTQYF. In nucleotides, the CDR3 is TGCGCCAGCACGGGGGATACGCAGTATTTT.

The chain carries TRBV4-1 and TRBJ2-6; D is possibly TRBD1 (5 bases). Trimming cost V 4 bases and J 2 bases, with 12 bases left between them. Germline values: CDR1 MGHRA, CDR2 YSYEKL. The CDR3 loop spans 16 amino acids. The chain's CDR3 is CASSPKAGTGANVLTF. As DNA, the CDR3 is TGCGCCAGCAGCCCCAAGGCAGGGACTGGGGCCAACGTCCTGACTTTC.

J is TRBJ2-2 and V is TRBV27; D gene unclear. Germline CDR1 is MNHEY and CDR2 is SMNVEV (reference sequence). The germline V and J ends were trimmed by 4 bases and 0 bases, with 6 bases remaining between them. The CDR3 contains 14 residues. The CDR3 here is CASSYSANTGELFF. The CDR3 nucleotides read TGTGCCAGCAGTTACTCTGCGAACACCGGGGAGCTGTTTTTT.

This chain joins TRBV6-6 and TRBJ2-7, with TRBD1 matching over 8 bases. The V gene's germline CDR1 is MNHNY and CDR2 SVGAGI (reference sequence). With 7 bases clipped from V and 4 bases from J, the junction kept 9 bases outside the gene matches. The CDR3 loop spans 14 amino acids. CDR3 loop: CASTSRGTGYEQYF. CDR3 bases: TGTGCCAGCACCTCCCGGGGGACAGGATACGAGCAGTACTTC.

This sequence joins TRBV5-6 and TRBJ2-3; 8 bases match TRBD1. The CDR3 consists of 13 residues. Germline lookup yields CDR1 SGHDT and CDR2 YYEEEE. With 5 bases clipped from V and 5 bases from J, the junction kept 4 bases outside the gene matches. For the CDR3, the DNA is TGTGCCAGCAGTCCAGGGGGCAGAGATACGCAGTATTTT. This sequence encodes CASSPGGRDTQYF. The whole variable domain, remainder taken from reference TRBV5-6 and TRBJ2-3, is DAGVTQSPTHLIKTRGQQVTLRCSPKSGHDTVSWYQQALGQGPQFIFQYYEEEERQRGNFPDRFSGHQFPNYSSELNVNALLLGDSALYLCASSPGGRDTQYFGPGTRLTVL.

The gene calls are TRBV28 and TRBJ2-3; 10 bases are a match to TRBD2. V lost 3 bases to trimming and J lost 4 bases; unmatched junction nucleotides: 10. CDR1 MDHEN and CDR2 SYDVKM come from the germline V gene. This CDR3 is 17 amino acids long. The chain's CDR3 is CASSLELAGVRPDTQYF. Written as DNA, the CDR3 is TGTGCCAGCAGTTTGGAGCTAGCGGGAGTGAGGCCAGATACGCAGTATTTT.

The chain joins TRBV9 to TRBJ2-5, with D hard to call. Trimming pared 0 bases from V and 5 bases from J, leaving 11 bases between. Germline V lookup: CDR1 SGDLS, CDR2 YYNGEE. This CDR3 has 14 amino acids. The CDR3, as DNA: TGTGCCAGCAGCGTAGCGGCAGGCGATGAGACCCAGTACTTC. As protein: CASSVAAGDETQYF.

This rearrangement joins TRBV12-3 or TRBV12-4 to TRBJ2-7; possible D gene TRBD2, 5 bases. The CDR3 sequence is 11 residues long. The V and J ends lost 3 bases and 7 bases respectively, with 7 bases between them. Here the CDR3 reads CASSLSGEQYF. The CDR3 DNA is TGTGCCAGCAGTTTGTCGGGGGAGCAGTACTTC.

CDR3 nucleotides: TGCAGCGTTGGGCATGAGGCAGTGAACACCGGGGAGCTGTTTTTT. Translated: CSVGHEAVNTGELFF. J is TRBJ2-2 and V is TRBV29-1; D not resolved. The CDR3 sequence is 15 residues long. Trimming left V 4 bases short and J 1 base short, with 13 bases between. Germline CDR1 SQVTM, CDR2 ANQGSEA.

The CDR3, as DNA: TGTGCCAGCAGCCCGAGTTACAATGAGCAGTTCTTC. Translating it yields CASSPSYNEQFF. The J gene is TRBJ2-1, the V gene TRBV6-6; unclear D gene. From germline, CDR1 is MNHNY and CDR2 SVGAGI (reference sequence). The CDR3 has 12 amino acids. Trimming took off 6 bases at V and 4 bases at J, with 7 bases between the two ends.

The rearrangement joins TRBV5-1 to TRBJ2-2; D unclear. V lost 1 base, J lost 6 bases, and 7 bases lay in between. The CDR3 sequence is 13 residues long. In germline, CDR1 is SGHRS, CDR2 YFSETQ. CDR3 residues: CASSLSPAGELFF. CDR3 sequence (DNA): TGCGCCAGCAGCTTGTCTCCCGCCGGGGAGCTGTTTTTT.

V usage is TRBV19 and J usage is TRBJ1-1; 8 nucleotides align to TRBD1. The CDR3 covers 15 residues. Germline-derived CDR1 and CDR2 are LNHDA and SQIVND (reference sequence). Trimming removed 5 bases from V and 5 bases from J; junction bases left unmatched: 10. CDR3 sequence: CASSYAPTGETEAFF. The CDR3 DNA reads as TGTGCCAGTAGTTATGCCCCGACAGGGGAGACTGAAGCTTTCTTT.

The gene calls are TRBV2 and TRBJ2-7, with D possibly matching TRBD2 (5 bases). Per germline, CDR1 SNHLY and CDR2 FYNNEI. The CDR3 length is 15 residues. V was clipped by 1 base and J by 5 bases, with 15 bases between them. The CDR3 reads CASSEVGGRRDEQYF. CDR3 bases: TGTGCCAGCAGTGAAGTCGGAGGACGTCGAGACGAGCAGTACTTC.

V usage is TRBV29-1 and J usage is TRBJ2-1; D call uncertain. Between the trimmed V and J ends, which lost 5 bases and 0 bases, there was a span of 11 bases. Germline V gene lookup returns CDR1 SQVTM and CDR2 ANQGSEA. The CDR3 consists of 14 residues. The CDR3 protein is CSVILPSSYNEQFF. For the CDR3, the DNA is TGCAGCGTTATTTTGCCGAGCTCCTACAATGAGCAGTTCTTC.